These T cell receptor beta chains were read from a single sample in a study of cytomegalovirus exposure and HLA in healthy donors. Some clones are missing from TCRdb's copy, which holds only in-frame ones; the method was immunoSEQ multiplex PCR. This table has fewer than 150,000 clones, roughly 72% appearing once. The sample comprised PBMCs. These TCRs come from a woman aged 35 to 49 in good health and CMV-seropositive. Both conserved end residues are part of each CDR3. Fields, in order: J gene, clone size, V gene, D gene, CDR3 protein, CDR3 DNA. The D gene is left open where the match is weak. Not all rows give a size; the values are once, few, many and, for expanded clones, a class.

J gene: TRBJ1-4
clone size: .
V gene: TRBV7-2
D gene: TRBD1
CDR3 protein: CASSQVGQGATNEKLFF
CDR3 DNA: TGTGCCAGCAGCCAAGTCGGACAGGGAGCAACTAATGAAAAACTGTTTTTT

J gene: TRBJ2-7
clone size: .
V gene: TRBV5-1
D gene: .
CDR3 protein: CASSWGQAYEQYF
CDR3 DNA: TGCGCCAGCAGCTGGGGACAAGCCTACGAGCAGTACTTC

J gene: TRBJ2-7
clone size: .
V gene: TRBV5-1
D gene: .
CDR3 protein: CASSSGRDTYEQYF
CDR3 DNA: TGCGCCAGCAGCTCCGGCAGGGACACCTACGAGCAGTACTTC

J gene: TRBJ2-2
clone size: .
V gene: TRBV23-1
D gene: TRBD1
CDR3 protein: CASSQPGTDDTGELFF
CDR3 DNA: TGCGCCAGCAGTCAACCCGGGACAGACGACACCGGGGAGCTGTTTTTT

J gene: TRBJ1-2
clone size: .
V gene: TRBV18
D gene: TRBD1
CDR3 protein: CASSPPSGQGAEGYTF
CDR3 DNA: TGTGCCAGCTCACCACCGTCGGGACAGGGGGCGGAAGGCTACACCTTC

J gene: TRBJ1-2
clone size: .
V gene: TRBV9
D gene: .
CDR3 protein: CASSPKAWDIGYGYTF
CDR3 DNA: TGTGCCAGCAGCCCCAAGGCCTGGGACATCGGCTATGGCTACACCTTC

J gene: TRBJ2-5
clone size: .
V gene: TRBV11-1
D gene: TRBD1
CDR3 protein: CASSPLGTGQETQYF
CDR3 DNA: TGTGCCAGCAGCCCCCTTGGGACAGGACAAGAGACCCAGTACTTC

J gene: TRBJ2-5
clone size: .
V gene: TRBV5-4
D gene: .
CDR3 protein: CASRKGIQETQYF
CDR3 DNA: TGTGCCAGCAGAAAGGGGATCCAAGAGACCCAGTACTTC

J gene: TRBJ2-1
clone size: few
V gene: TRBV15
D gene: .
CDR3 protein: CATSRANTGTEQFF
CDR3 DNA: TGTGCCACCAGCAGAGCTAACACAGGGACGGAGCAGTTCTTC

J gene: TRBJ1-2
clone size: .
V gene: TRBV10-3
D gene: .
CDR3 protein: CAISGFSGQALYGYTF
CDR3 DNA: TGTGCCATCAGTGGGTTCTCTGGGCAGGCCCTATATGGCTACACCTTC

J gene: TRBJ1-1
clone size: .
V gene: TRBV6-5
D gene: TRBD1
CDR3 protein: CASSPGQDLNTEAFF
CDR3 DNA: TGTGCCAGCAGTCCCGGACAGGACTTGAACACTGAAGCTTTCTTT

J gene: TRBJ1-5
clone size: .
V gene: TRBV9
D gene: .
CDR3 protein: CASSVSTDQPQHF
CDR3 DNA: TGTGCCAGCAGCGTGTCCACGGATCAGCCCCAGCATTTT

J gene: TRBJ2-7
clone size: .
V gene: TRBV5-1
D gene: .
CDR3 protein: CASSLNPGTGAYEQYF
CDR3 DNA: TGCGCCAGCAGCTTAAACCCCGGGACTGGCGCCTACGAGCAGTACTTC

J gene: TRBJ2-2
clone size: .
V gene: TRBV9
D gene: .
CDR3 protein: CASSVGLLGELFF
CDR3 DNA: TGTGCCAGCAGCGTAGGACTGCTCGGGGAGCTGTTTTTT

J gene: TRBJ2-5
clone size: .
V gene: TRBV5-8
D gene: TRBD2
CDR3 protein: CASSSNAGDRGETQYF
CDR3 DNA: TGTGCCAGCAGCTCTAACGCGGGGGATCGAGGGGAGACCCAGTACTTC

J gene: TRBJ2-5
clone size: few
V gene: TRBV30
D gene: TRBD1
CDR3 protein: CAWSAKGTGTQRTQYF
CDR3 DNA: TGTGCCTGGAGTGCGAAAGGGACAGGGACCCAGAGAACCCAGTACTTC

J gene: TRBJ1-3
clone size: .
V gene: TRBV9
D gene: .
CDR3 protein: CASSAAGSPGNTIYF
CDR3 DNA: TGTGCCAGCAGCGCCGCAGGGTCTCCTGGAAACACCATATATTTT

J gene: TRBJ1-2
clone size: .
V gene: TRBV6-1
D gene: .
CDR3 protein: CASSEIGDFSGYTF
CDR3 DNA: TGTGCCAGCAGTGAAATCGGGGATTTCAGTGGCTACACCTTC

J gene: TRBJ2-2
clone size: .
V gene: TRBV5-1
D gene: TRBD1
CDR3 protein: CASSTQGAGGPGELFF
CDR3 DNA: TGCGCCAGCAGCACCCAGGGGGCGGGCGGACCCGGGGAGCTGTTTTTT

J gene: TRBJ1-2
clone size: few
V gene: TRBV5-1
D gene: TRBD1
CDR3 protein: CASTYSGTAYGYTF
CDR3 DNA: TGCGCCAGCACCTACTCCGGGACAGCCTATGGCTACACCTTC

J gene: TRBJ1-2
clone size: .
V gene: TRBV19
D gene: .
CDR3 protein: CASRDSTTNYGYTF
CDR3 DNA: TGTGCCAGTAGGGACAGTACTACTAACTATGGCTACACCTTC

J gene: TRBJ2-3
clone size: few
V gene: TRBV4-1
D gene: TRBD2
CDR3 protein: CASSQPPSTSGGEADTQYF
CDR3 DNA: TGCGCCAGCAGCCAACCCCCTTCGACTAGCGGGGGGGAGGCAGATACGCAGTATTTT

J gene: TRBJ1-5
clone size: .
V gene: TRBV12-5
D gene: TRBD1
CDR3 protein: CASGLTGGADQPQHF
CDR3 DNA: TGTGCTAGTGGTCTTACAGGGGGCGCCGATCAGCCCCAGCATTTT

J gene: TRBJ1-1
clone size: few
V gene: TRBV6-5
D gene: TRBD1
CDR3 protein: CASRPAGTGNTEAFF
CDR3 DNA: TGTGCCAGCAGACCTGCCGGGACAGGGAACACTGAAGCTTTCTTT

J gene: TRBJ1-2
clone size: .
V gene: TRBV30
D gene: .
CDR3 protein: CAWGDPRRGYTF
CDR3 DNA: TGTGCCTGGGGAGACCCCCGGAGGGGCTACACCTTC

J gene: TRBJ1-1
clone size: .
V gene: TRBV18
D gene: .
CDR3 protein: CASSPSGEVSEAFF
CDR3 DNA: TGTGCCAGCTCACCATCTGGGGAGGTATCTGAAGCTTTCTTT

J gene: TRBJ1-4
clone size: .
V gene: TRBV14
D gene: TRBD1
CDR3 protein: CASSPDRETEKLFF
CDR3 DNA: TGTGCCAGCAGTCCCGACAGGGAGACGGAAAAACTGTTTTTT

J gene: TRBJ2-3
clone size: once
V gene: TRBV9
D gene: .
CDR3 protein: CASSLSTTDTQYF
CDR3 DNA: TGTGCCAGCAGCTTGAGCACCACAGATACGCAGTATTTT

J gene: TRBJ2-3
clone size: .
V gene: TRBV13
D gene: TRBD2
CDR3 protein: CASSSGLAGVTDTQYF
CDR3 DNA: TGTGCCAGCAGCTCCGGCCTAGCGGGGGTGACAGATACGCAGTATTTT

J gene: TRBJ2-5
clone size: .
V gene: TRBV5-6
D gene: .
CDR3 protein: CASSFKGVDETQYF
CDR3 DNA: TGTGCCAGCAGCTTCAAAGGGGTTGACGAGACCCAGTACTTC

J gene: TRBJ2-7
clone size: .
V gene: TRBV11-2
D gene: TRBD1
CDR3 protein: CASSLEWGRGSEQYF
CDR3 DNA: TGTGCCAGCAGCTTAGAATGGGGCAGGGGGTCCGAGCAGTACTTC

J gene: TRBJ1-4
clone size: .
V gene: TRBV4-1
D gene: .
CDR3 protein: CASSQDPGNIGEKLFF
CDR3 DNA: TGCGCCAGCAGCCAAGATCCAGGGAACATCGGAGAAAAACTGTTTTTT

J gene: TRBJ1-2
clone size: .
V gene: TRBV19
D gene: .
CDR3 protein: CASSIGGTYYGYTF
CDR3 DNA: TGTGCCAGTAGTATTGGGGGGACGTACTATGGCTACACCTTC

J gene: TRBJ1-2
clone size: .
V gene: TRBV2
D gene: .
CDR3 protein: CASNGQYGGYTF
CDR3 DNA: TGTGCCAGCAACGGACAGTATGGAGGCTACACCTTC

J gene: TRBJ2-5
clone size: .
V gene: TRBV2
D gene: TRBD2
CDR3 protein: CASSEASGGAETQYF
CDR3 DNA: TGTGCCAGCAGTGAAGCTAGCGGGGGGGCCGAGACCCAGTACTTC

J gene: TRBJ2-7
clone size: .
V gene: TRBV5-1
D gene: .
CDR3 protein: CASTMWGEKGYEQYF
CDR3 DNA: TGCGCCAGCACAATGTGGGGGGAGAAGGGCTACGAGCAGTACTTC

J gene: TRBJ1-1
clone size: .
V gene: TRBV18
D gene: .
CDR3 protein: CASSPPGRNTEAFF
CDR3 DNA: TGTGCCAGCTCACCACCTGGCAGGAACACTGAAGCTTTCTTT